This note documents a single T cell receptor beta chain sequence. This entry is derived from a study of blood T cell repertoires in COVID-19. Original handling: Estimated nucleated cell counts came from reference gene primer amplification. The method was immunoSEQ multiplex PCR; TCRdb's version includes in-frame clones alone and lacks a portion of them. V, J and clone size reflect that table, while D and trimming were determined from the DNA. The sample carries about 75,000 clones, 85% to 90% recorded once. Deletions cut 6 bases from V and 2 bases from J, with 10 bases between. The CDR3 has 13 residues.

The chain is built from TRBV12-3 or TRBV12-4 and TRBJ2-5; D uncertain. This receptor was identified in a human donor in a cohort sampled during active COVID-19. Sequencing was carried out using peripheral blood. The CDR3 sequence is CASSLQMQETQYF. The CDR3 bases are TGTGCCAGCAGCCTACAGATGCAAGAGACCCAGTACTTC.